This TCR beta chain came from a study of blood T cell repertoires in COVID-19. Study at large: Sites across the United States, Italy and Spain contributed samples from acute and convalescent COVID-19. PBMCs, B-cell-depleted T cells, or T cells were the source of the cDNA or gDNA that made up the material.

Sequenced by immunoSEQ multiplex PCR; TCRdb stores in-frame clones only, minus some. Altogether about 89,000 clones are present, around 80% being singletons, with the ten largest covering roughly 53%. Germline CDR1 is SGHRS and CDR2 is YFSETQ. V was clipped by 4 bases and J by 2 bases; unmatched bases: 3. The CDR3 totals 15 residues. The receptor was isolated from a human donor in a cohort sampled during active COVID-19. The chain joins TRBV5-1 to TRBJ2-6; 7 bases match TRBD2. The sample taken for sequencing was peripheral blood. The DNA of the CDR3 is TGCGCCAGCAGCCGGGCGGGGGCTGGGGCCAACGTCCTGACTTTC. Its translation: CASSRAGAGANVLTF. Complete variable domain (other parts from reference TRBV5-1 and TRBJ2-6): KAGVTQTPRYLIKTRGQQVTLSCSPISGHRSVSWYQQTPGQGLQFLFEYFSETQRNKGNFPGRFSGRQFSNSRSEMNVSTLELGDSALYLCASSRAGAGANVLTFGAGSRLTVL.